Sequencing of this T cell receptor (beta chain) was carried out in a study of T cell repertoires in cytomegalovirus infection. Turning to the study itself: Matching HLA type, along with CMV infection, was indicated by public TCR beta signatures. Study results and caveats: HLA-C-restricted CMV clonotypes gave the most frequent clonotype in two of eight donors. Adding up the frequency of public TCR beta families identified people who carried CMV plus the relevant HLA.

Per germline, CDR1 SGHTA and CDR2 FQGNSA. CDR3 size: 15 residues. V was clipped by 5 bases and J by 5 bases; unmatched bases: 8. In TCRdb, the reads were re-called with MiXCR into one record per CDR3 protein. The sample includes tens of thousands of distinct CDR3 sequences, about 4% of them seen just once. Relative to its sample, this clonotype is medium-sized. Its specificity is unknown. The specimen was PBMCs. The receptor was derived from a human donor in good health (CMV status not recorded). Some clones in this sample may be carry-over from other donors' samples. The chain links TRBV7-2 to TRBJ1-2, with TRBD1 matching 10 bases. The DNA of the CDR3 is TGTGCCAGCAGCCCATACGGGGACAGGGGTTATGGCTACACCTTC. Amino acid sequence: CASSPYGDRGYGYTF.